This T cell receptor beta chain was identified in a study of blood T cell repertoires in COVID-19. Study in general: The samples span acute and convalescent COVID-19 from the United States, Italy and Spain. Nucleic acid was either cDNA or gDNA, and it came from T cells, B-cell-depleted T cells, or PBMCs.

Authors' methods: From reference gene primer amplification, estimates of nucleated cell counts were derived. TCRdb keeps only in-frame clones here, not all; method: immunoSEQ multiplex PCR. The DNA was the basis for D and trimming; V, J and clone size are from that table. The sample lists fewer than 100,000 clones; around 87% were seen once. Germline CDR1 is SGDLS and CDR2 is YYNGEE. J gave up 5 bases and V 3 bases, and 7 bases lay outside the gene matches. The CDR3 sequence is 14 residues long. Source material: peripheral blood. The receptor's source is a human donor in a cohort sampled during active COVID-19. This sequence joins TRBV9 and TRBJ2-7; TRBD2 matches 8 bases. CDR3 bases: TGTGCCAGCAGCGGTGGACTAGCACGGAACGAGCAGTACTTC. Amino acids: CASSGGLARNEQYF. The full variable domain, in which reference TRBV9 and TRBJ2-7 provide the parts outside the CDR3, is DSGVTQTPKHLITATGQRVTLRCSPRSGDLSVYWYQQSLDQGLQFLIQYYNGEERAKGNILERFSAQQFPDLHSELNLSSLELGDSALYFCASSGGLARNEQYFGPGTRLTVT.